Presented here are 27 T cell receptor beta chains from one specimen sequenced in a study of cytomegalovirus exposure and HLA in healthy donors. Both 60 Vbeta primers and 13 Jbeta primers went into the PCR. This table comes from immunoSEQ multiplex PCR, and its TCRdb copy is limited to in-frame clones, with some not included. The sample yields approximately 83,000 clones, 80% seen once. The specimen sequenced was PBMCs. The receptors here all came from a man aged 18 to 30 in good health and CMV-seronegative.

This clone was detected a few times. The J gene is TRBJ2-5, the V gene TRBV25-1, with D unresolved. Germline CDR1 reads MGHDK; CDR2 reads SYGVNS. V was clipped by 3 bases and J by 1 base, with 3 bases between them. CDR3 length: 12 residues. This CDR3 reads CASSESQETQYF. The CDR3 DNA reads as TGTGCCAGCAGTGAGAGCCAAGAGACCCAGTACTTC. The entire variable domain, with the rest obtained from reference TRBV25-1 and TRBJ2-5, is as follows: EADIYQTPRYLVIGTGKKITLECSQTMGHDKMYWYQQDPGMELHLIHYSYGVNSTEKGDLSSESTVSRIRTEHFPLTLESARPSHTSQYLCASSESQETQYFGPGTRLLVL.

This chain uses TRBV7-7 with TRBJ1-5; TRBD1 matches 10 bases. V dropped 4 bases and J dropped 6; count of bases not matched to a gene: 9. CDR1 is SSHAT and CDR2 is FNYEAQ in the germline V gene (reference sequence). CDR3 length equals 16 residues. The DNA of the CDR3 is TGTGCCAGCAGCTCCGCTAGACAGGGGGCTAGTCAGCCCCAGCATTTT. Translating it yields CASSSARQGASQPQHF.

This chain joins TRBV6-1 and TRBJ2-7; TRBD1 aligns across 7 bases. The CDR3 is made up of 14 amino acids. V lost 6 bases and J lost 0; bases outside the gene matches: 5. CDR1 is MNHNS and CDR2 is SASEGT in the germline V gene. The CDR3 sequence: CASRGTASSYEQYF. CDR3 DNA sequence: TGTGCCAGCAGAGGGACAGCTAGCTCCTACGAGCAGTACTTC.

This chain uses TRBV6-5 with TRBJ2-3, with D maybe TRBD2 (5 bases). V lost 0 bases and J 2 bases, leaving 6 bases between the germline ends. The length of the CDR3 is 14 residues. From germline, CDR1 is MNHEY and CDR2 SVGAGI. The CDR3 DNA sequence: TGTGCCAGCAGTTACTCGAGGGCCACAGATACGCAGTATTTT. This gives the protein CASSYSRATDTQYF.

J is TRBJ1-2 and V is TRBV5-4; 8 bases agree with TRBD1. The CDR3 spans 14 residues. CDR1 and CDR2 (germline): SGHNT, YYREEE (reference sequence). The J segment lost 5 bases and the V segment lost 0 bases, leaving 3 bases of the junction unmatched. In DNA, the CDR3 is TGTGCCAGCAGCTTGGACAGGGGGGCTTATGGCTACACCTTC. It translates to CASSLDRGAYGYTF.

This CDR3 reads CASSVTPGQKNTEAFF. CDR3 in DNA: TGTGCCAGCAGCGTAACCCCGGGACAGAAGAACACTGAAGCTTTCTTT. The V and J genes are TRBV7-9 and TRBJ1-1; 7 bases line up with TRBD1. The germline V gene has CDR1 SEHNR and CDR2 FQNEAQ (reference sequence). V was pared by 5 bases and J by 1 base, with 10 bases of the junction left unmatched. CDR3 length: 16 residues.

This clone was seen once. Likely a read error: the CDR3 ends without its conserved phenylalanine or tryptophan. This sequence joins TRBV11-2 and TRBJ1-2, with D tentatively TRBD1 (5 bases). The CDR3 contains 16 residues. With 1 base removed from V and 5 bases from J, the gap between germline ends came to 17 bases. Per germline, CDR1 SGHAT and CDR2 FQNNGV. CDR3 in amino acids: CASSLVGGGGGYGYTL. In DNA form, the CDR3 reads TGTGCCAGCAGCTTAGTAGGCGGCGGGGGAGGTTATGGCTACACCCTC.

Only a few counts were recorded for this clone. The V gene is TRBV6-1, the J gene TRBJ2-7, with a weak D call TRBD1 (5 bases). Trimming removed 7 bases from V and 4 bases from J, with 20 bases in between. CDR1 is MNHNS, CDR2 SASEGT, per germline. The length of the CDR3 is 15 residues. The DNA of the CDR3 is TGTGCCAGCACCGACTCGCGGCAGGGTAGTTACGAGCAGTACTTC. Its translation: CASTDSRQGSYEQYF.

The chain couples TRBV18 to TRBJ2-3; 8 positions agree with TRBD1. V shed 0 bases, J shed 4 bases, and the junction held 6 bases outside the gene matches. The germline CDR1 and CDR2 sequences are KGHSH and LQKENI. This CDR3 has 16 amino acids. CDR3 amino acids: CASSPPGRQGSDTQYF. CDR3 coding DNA: TGTGCCAGCTCACCACCGGGGAGACAGGGGTCAGATACGCAGTATTTT.

This clone has a single count. The chain joins TRBV5-5 to TRBJ2-7, with D tentatively TRBD1 (6 bases). CDR3 length equals 14 residues. CDR1 SGHKS and CDR2 YYEKEE come from the germline V gene (reference sequence). V was shortened by 3 bases and J by 7 bases, with 17 bases between the two germline ends. In DNA, the CDR3 is TGTGCCAGCAGCTCAATGTCCGGGACAAAGGAGCAGTACTTC. Amino acid sequence: CASSSMSGTKEQYF.

The V and J genes are TRBV21-1 and TRBJ2-5; the tabulated D call, TRBD2, remains unverified against the DNA. TRBV21-1 is classified as a pseudogene. CDR3 length equals 17 residues. The CDR3 sequence is CASSNLGRQGGCETQYF. The CDR3 nucleotides are TGTGCCAGCAGCAACCTAGGCCGGCAGGGAGGGTGCGAGACCCAGTACTTC.

This chain uses TRBV5-6 with TRBJ2-7; 10 positions agree with TRBD1. CDR1 is SGHDT, CDR2 YYEEEE, per germline. Trimming removed 4 bases from V and 5 bases from J; junction bases left unmatched: 6. This CDR3 has 14 amino acids. CDR3: CASSRDRGLHEQYF. The CDR3 DNA reads TGTGCCAGCAGCCGTGACAGGGGGCTCCACGAGCAGTACTTC.

The chain carries TRBV19 and TRBJ2-3, with 7 bases matching TRBD2. Looked up from germline, CDR1 is LNHDA and CDR2 is SQIVND (reference sequence). CDR3 length: 15 residues. V shed 4 bases and J 1 base; nucleotides not matched to a gene: 5. The CDR3 DNA reads as TGTGCCAGTAGTAGCCAGCGGGGCCGCACAGATACGCAGTATTTT. Its translation: CASSSQRGRTDTQYF.

V is TRBV5-1 and J is TRBJ2-1; 7 bases are a match to TRBD1. V shed 7 bases and J 0 bases; nucleotides not matched to a gene: 7. This CDR3 region has 15 residues. CDR1 is SGHRS and CDR2 is YFSETQ in the germline V gene. The CDR3 protein is CASATGDTSYNEQFF. CDR3 in DNA: TGCGCCAGCGCCACAGGGGATACCTCCTACAATGAGCAGTTCTTC.

A remark on this clone: One junction end does not reproduce the germline sequence, and a read error may be involved. The chain joins TRBV5-6 to TRBJ2-1, with 7 bases aligning to TRBD1. The CDR3 runs 13 residues. Germline assignment: CDR1 SGHDT and CDR2 YYEEEE. The CDR3 sequence is CASSSKPGQLSLF. In DNA, the CDR3 is TGTGCCAGCAGCTCAAAACCGGGACAGTTGTCGCTCTTC.

The genes are TRBV4-2 and TRBJ2-1; 7 nucleotides agree with TRBD1. J lost 0 bases, V lost 2 bases, and 4 bases had no gene match. The CDR3 sequence is 16 residues long. Germline V gene lookup returns CDR1 LGHNA and CDR2 YNFKEQ. Here the CDR3 reads CASSQRDSDSYNEQFF. The CDR3 DNA follows: TGTGCCAGCAGCCAACGGGACAGCGACTCCTACAATGAGCAGTTCTTC.

The chain is built from TRBV10-3 and TRBJ2-5, with 9 bases aligning to TRBD2. The junction had 2 bases not matched to a gene; V was cut back by 4 bases and J by 5 bases. Germline-derived CDR1 and CDR2 are ENHRY and SYGVKD. This CDR3 contains 13 residues. This chain's CDR3 is CAISGTSEETQYF. As DNA, the CDR3 is TGTGCCATCAGTGGGACTAGCGAGGAGACCCAGTACTTC.

This chain links TRBV6-5 with TRBJ2-5; 11 nucleotides align to TRBD2. Per germline, CDR1 MNHEY and CDR2 SVGAGI. CDR3 length: 14 amino acids. V shed 4 bases and J 8 bases; nucleotides not matched to a gene: 6. The CDR3 nucleotides read TGTGCCAGCAGTTCCTTGACTAGCGGGGCCACCCAGTACTTC. Protein product: CASSSLTSGATQYF.

J is TRBJ1-2 and V is TRBV5-6; 11 nucleotides align to TRBD1. The CDR3 contains 16 residues. Germline CDR1 and CDR2: SGHDT and YYEEEE. V shed 4 bases, J shed 6 bases, and the junction held 11 bases outside the gene matches. This chain's CDR3 is CASSPYRGQGEDGYTF. The CDR3, as DNA: TGTGCCAGCAGCCCTTACCGGGGACAGGGGGAAGATGGCTACACCTTC.

This clone appeared a few times. The V and J genes are TRBV7-2 and TRBJ2-5; the match to TRBD2 covers 9 bases. This CDR3 is 16 amino acids long. V dropped 5 bases and J dropped 5; count of bases not matched to a gene: 12. Looked up from germline, CDR1 is SGHTA and CDR2 is FQGNSA. Written as DNA, the CDR3 is TGTGCCAGCAGCATCATGGGACTAGCTGAGGGGGAGACCCAGTACTTC. Translation gives CASSIMGLAEGETQYF.

V and J are TRBV6-6 and TRBJ1-1; D uncertain. Germline V gene lookup returns CDR1 MNHNY and CDR2 SVGAGI (reference sequence). The V end was cut by 0 bases, the J end by 5 bases, with 4 bases between. The CDR3 totals 12 residues. DNA of the CDR3: TGTGCCAGCAGTTACTCCCAAACTGAAGCTTTCTTT. Its translation is CASSYSQTEAFF.

This chain links TRBV5-1 with TRBJ1-6; 8 bases agree with TRBD1. Germline assignment: CDR1 SGHRS and CDR2 YFSETQ. The CDR3 has 18 residues. V lost 0 bases and J lost 6; bases outside the gene matches: 11. The CDR3: CASSLEVRQGASNSPLHF. CDR3 DNA: TGCGCCAGCAGCTTGGAGGTGCGGCAGGGGGCGTCTAATTCACCCCTCCACTTT.

The chain is built from TRBV5-8 and TRBJ2-7, with a possible D match to TRBD1 (6 bases). This CDR3 has 14 amino acids. Germline V lookup: CDR1 SGHTS, CDR2 YDEGEE. The ends were cut back, 0 bases at V and 2 bases at J, with 9 bases in the middle. The CDR3 here is CASSLVQGTYEQYF. The CDR3 DNA reads as TGTGCCAGCAGCTTGGTGCAGGGGACCTACGAGCAGTACTTC.

The chain carries TRBV13 and TRBJ2-7; D remains ambiguous. Trimming pared 5 bases from V and 7 bases from J, leaving 18 bases between. This CDR3 has 14 residues. Germline lookup yields CDR1 PRHDT and CDR2 FYEKMQ (reference sequence). The CDR3 DNA sequence: TGTGCCAGCAGCCGTCTTTTCGGGTTCCCTGAGCAGTACTTC. Amino acids: CASSRLFGFPEQYF.

The chain is built from TRBV30 and TRBJ2-7; perhaps TRBD1 as D (5 bases). The germline gives CDR1 GTSNPN, CDR2 SVGIG (reference sequence). The CDR3 is 12 residues long. V gave up 5 bases and J gave up 6 bases, with 14 bases separating them. The CDR3: CAWDAQGGEQYF. The CDR3, as DNA: TGTGCCTGGGACGCGCAGGGCGGCGAGCAGTACTTC.

The chain employs TRBV21-1 and TRBJ2-2; TRBD1, as called in the table, went unchecked against the DNA. TRBV21-1 is a documented pseudogene. The CDR3 loop spans 15 amino acids. CDR3 coding DNA: TGTGCCAGCAGCACGCCAGGAACAGGGGGCCGGGAGCTGTTTTTT. It encodes CASSTPGTGGRELFF.

In its sample, this clone was seen a few times. This chain uses TRBV5-1 with TRBJ1-1; 10 bases match TRBD1. The germline V gene encodes CDR1 SGHRS and CDR2 YFSETQ. The CDR3 loop spans 15 amino acids. The ends lost 6 bases at V and 1 base at J; junction bases unmatched: 6. The CDR3 DNA sequence: TGCGCCAGCACCAGACAGGGGGCGGAGAACACTGAAGCTTTCTTT. It is translated as CASTRQGAENTEAFF.